This passage covers 19 T cell receptor beta chains from one sample sequenced in a study of T-cell memory formation after mild COVID-19. TCRdb re-analysed the 5' RACE reads in MiXCR, keeping a single row per CDR3 protein. The profile shows hundreds of thousands of distinct CDR3 sequences, around 20% of them singletons. Sequencing used PBMCs or a T cell subset sorted from them (not recorded which). The receptors derive from a man younger than 35 who had mild COVID-19 (a few samples of this study predate the infection). Cell type and time point are not known.

This clonotype appeared a few times. The rearrangement uses TRBV6-5 and TRBJ2-3, with TRBD2 matching over 9 bases. J lost 0 bases, V lost 5 bases, and 6 bases had no gene match. The CDR3 covers 16 residues. The germline gives CDR1 MNHEY, CDR2 SVGAGI. CDR3 region: CASSHLAGTSTDTQYF. CDR3 DNA sequence: TGTGCCAGCAGTCACCTAGCGGGGACTAGCACAGATACGCAGTATTTT.

This clonotype was seen more than once but under ten times. The chain carries TRBV7-3 and TRBJ2-3; D possibly uses TRBD1 or TRBD2 (6 bases each). Germline CDR1 reads SGHTA; CDR2 reads FQGTGA. This CDR3 comprises 14 residues. Trimming removed 3 bases at V and 5 bases at J, with 12 bases between. The CDR3 loop reads CASSFSGAVDTQYF. The CDR3 nucleotides read TGTGCCAGCAGCTTTTCGGGGGCGGTAGATACGCAGTATTTT.

V is TRBV7-2 and J is TRBJ2-5; 10 nucleotides align to TRBD1. Germline CDR1 SGHTA, CDR2 FQGNSA. Unmatched junction bases numbered 4, after V lost 5 bases and J lost 4 bases. This CDR3 contains 14 residues. CDR3 amino acids: CASSPRQGAETQYF. As DNA, the CDR3 is TGTGCCAGCAGCCCCCGACAGGGGGCAGAGACCCAGTACTTC.

This clonotype has more than one count but fewer than ten. The chain links TRBV7-2 to TRBJ1-1; D is unresolved. From germline, CDR1 is SGHTA and CDR2 FQGNSA. Trimming took 3 bases from V and 0 from J, leaving 14 bases between them. The CDR3 is 16 amino acids. As DNA, the CDR3 is TGTGCCAGCAGCTTCAGCCCTGGCTTCATGAACACTGAAGCTTTCTTT. It is translated as CASSFSPGFMNTEAFF.

This chain connects TRBV4-1 to TRBJ2-7; 8 nucleotides line up with TRBD1. Germline CDR1 and CDR2: MGHRA and YSYEKL. V dropped 1 base and J dropped 3; count of bases not matched to a gene: 5. CDR3 size: 15 residues. For the CDR3, the DNA is TGCGCCAGCAGCCAAGGTCCGGGACAGGTCTACGAGCAGTACGTC. It yields the protein CASSQGPGQVYEQYV.

This chain uses TRBV5-4 with TRBJ2-7; D is possibly TRBD1 (5 bases). The germline gives CDR1 SGHNT, CDR2 YYREEE (reference sequence). V was trimmed by 0 bases and J by 1 base, leaving 11 bases between them. The CDR3 runs to 15 residues. The CDR3 DNA reads TGTGCCAGCAGCTTGGACAGGCACCCATCCTACGAGCAGTACGTC. Amino acid sequence: CASSLDRHPSYEQYV.

This clonotype was picked up many times. The chain joins TRBV5-1 to TRBJ1-4; D is unresolved. Looked up from germline, CDR1 is SGHRS and CDR2 is YFSETQ. Trimming cost V 0 bases and J 8 bases, with 11 bases left between them. This CDR3 comprises 14 residues. The CDR3 DNA reads as TGCGCCAGCAGCTTGGAAGGGCCCGGGGAAAAACTGTTTTTT. Protein product: CASSLEGPGEKLFF. Supplemented by reference TRBV5-1 and TRBJ1-4, the full variable domain reads KAGVTQTPRYLIKTRGQQVTLSCSPISGHRSVSWYQQTPGQGLQFLFEYFSETQRNKGNFPGRFSGRQFSNSRSEMNVSTLELGDSALYLCASSLEGPGEKLFFGSGTQLSVL.

The rearrangement links TRBV9 to TRBJ2-2; either TRBD1 or TRBD2 may supply D (6 bases each). The CDR3 consists of 13 residues. Trimming shortened V by 4 bases and J by 7 bases, and 11 bases separated the two germline ends. Germline assignment: CDR1 SGDLS and CDR2 YYNGEE. CDR3 protein: CASSTGGHGELFF. The DNA for the CDR3 is TGTGCCAGCAGCACCGGGGGCCACGGGGAGCTGTTTTTT.

The chain has TRBV7-6 and TRBJ2-2; TRBD1 agrees at 7 bases. J gave up 10 bases and V 0 bases, and 8 bases lay outside the gene matches. CDR3 length equals 15 residues. Germline V gene lookup returns CDR1 SGHVS and CDR2 FNYEAQ. CDR3 sequence (DNA): TGTGCCAGCAGCTTAGCGATGGGACAGTCGGAGGAGCTGTTTTTT. Its translation is CASSLAMGQSEELFF.

This rearrangement joins TRBV6-2 or TRBV6-3 to TRBJ2-7; a possible D gene is TRBD2 (5 bases). V lost 8 bases to trimming and J lost 0 bases, with 11 bases between them. This CDR3 spans 13 amino acids. Germline V gene sequence: CDR1 MNHEY, CDR2 SVGEGT. CDR3 coding DNA: TGTGCCAGCCGTAGCGTGTACTCCTACGAGCAGTACGTC. Translating it yields CASRSVYSYEQYV.

This clonotype was recorded at least ten times. This chain links TRBV20-1 with TRBJ1-1, with no clear D. The CDR3 runs to 15 residues. CDR1 DFQATT and CDR2 SNEGSKA come from the germline V gene (reference sequence). V lost 1 base, J lost 1 base, and 13 bases lay in between. This CDR3 reads CSARGPRAANTEAFF. Here the CDR3 DNA reads TGCAGTGCTAGAGGTCCCCGGGCGGCGAACACTGAAGCTTTCTTT.

This chain links TRBV24-1 with TRBJ2-3; TRBD1 is a possible D gene (5 bases). There are 15 residues in the CDR3. Trimming took 3 bases from V and 6 from J, leaving 15 bases between them. The V gene's germline CDR1 is KGHDR and CDR2 SFDVKD. CDR3 in DNA: TGTGCCACCAGTGATAAGCAGGGCGACGAGGATACGCAGTATTTT. It translates to CATSDKQGDEDTQYF.

This clonotype was seen a handful of times. This chain links TRBV5-1 with TRBJ2-3; TRBD1 matches 7 bases. The CDR3 runs 15 residues. CDR1 is SGHRS, CDR2 YFSETQ, per germline. J lost 3 bases, V lost 1 base, and 5 bases had no gene match. CDR3 in DNA: TGCGCCAGCAGCTTGTTACAGGGGAGAACAGATACGCAGTATTTT. Translating gives CASSLLQGRTDTQYF.

This clonotype appeared a few times. The chain combines TRBV5-1 with TRBJ2-3; 7 bases line up with TRBD1. Unmatched junction bases numbered 9, after V lost 4 bases and J lost 4 bases. This CDR3 has 15 residues. Germline V CDR1 and CDR2: SGHRS, YFSETQ. The CDR3 region is CASSPGQGVPDTQYF. The CDR3 DNA reads as TGCGCCAGCAGCCCGGGGCAGGGGGTCCCAGATACGCAGTATTTT. The variable domain in full, with the rest retrieved from reference TRBV5-1 and TRBJ2-3, is KAGVTQTPRYLIKTRGQQVTLSCSPISGHRSVSWYQQTPGQGLQFLFEYFSETQRNKGNFPGRFSGRQFSNSRSEMNVSTLELGDSALYLCASSPGQGVPDTQYFGPGTRLTVL.

In this sample, this clonotype turned up a few times. The V call is TRBV20-1, the J call TRBJ1-6, with no clear D. This CDR3 is 12 amino acids long. Germline CDR1 reads DFQATT; CDR2 reads SNEGSKA (reference sequence). V lost 3 bases to trimming and J lost 8 bases, with 8 bases between them. The CDR3 sequence: CSARRPDSPLHF. The CDR3 bases are TGCAGTGCTAGGAGGCCAGATTCACCCCTCCACTTT.

CDR3 sequence reads: CASSAGLAGSPGELFF. CDR3 DNA: TGTGCCAGCAGCGCAGGACTAGCGGGGTCACCCGGGGAGCTGTTTTTT. The chain carries TRBV9 and TRBJ2-2; 12 positions match TRBD2. CDR1 is SGDLS, CDR2 YYNGEE, per germline. V trimming: 3 bases; J trimming: 6 bases; junction bases outside the gene matches: 6. This CDR3 comprises 16 residues. The full variable domain, with the rest looked up from reference TRBV9 and TRBJ2-2, is DSGVTQTPKHLITATGQRVTLRCSPRSGDLSVYWYQQSLDQGLQFLIQYYNGEERAKGNILERFSAQQFPDLHSELNLSSLELGDSALYFCASSAGLAGSPGELFFGEGSRLTVL.

This chain links TRBV7-2 with TRBJ1-3; no definite D call. This CDR3 is 16 amino acids long. With 4 bases removed from V and 1 base from J, the gap between germline ends came to 14 bases. Germline CDR1 reads SGHTA; CDR2 reads FQGNSA. The CDR3 nucleotides read TGTGCCAGCAGCTGGGCGGGCCGTAGGTCTGGAAACACCATATATTTT. Translation gives CASSWAGRRSGNTIYF.

The CDR3 spells CAWTQATTQYF. CDR3 coding DNA: TGTGCCTGGACCCAGGCGACTACGCAGTATTTT. V is TRBV30 and J is TRBJ2-3; D unclear. The V end lost 4 bases, the J end lost 8 bases, and 10 bases lay between the germline ends. Germline-derived CDR1 and CDR2 are GTSNPN and SVGIG (reference sequence). There are 11 residues in the CDR3.

The chain carries TRBV5-1 and TRBJ2-2, with 11 positions matching TRBD1. Trimming at V came to 4 bases and at J to 6 bases, leaving 5 bases not matched to a gene. The CDR3 length is 15 residues. Germline values: CDR1 SGHRS, CDR2 YFSETQ. The CDR3 protein is CASSARTGGAGELFF. The CDR3 nucleotides are TGCGCCAGCAGCGCCCGGACAGGGGGCGCCGGGGAGCTGTTTTTT.